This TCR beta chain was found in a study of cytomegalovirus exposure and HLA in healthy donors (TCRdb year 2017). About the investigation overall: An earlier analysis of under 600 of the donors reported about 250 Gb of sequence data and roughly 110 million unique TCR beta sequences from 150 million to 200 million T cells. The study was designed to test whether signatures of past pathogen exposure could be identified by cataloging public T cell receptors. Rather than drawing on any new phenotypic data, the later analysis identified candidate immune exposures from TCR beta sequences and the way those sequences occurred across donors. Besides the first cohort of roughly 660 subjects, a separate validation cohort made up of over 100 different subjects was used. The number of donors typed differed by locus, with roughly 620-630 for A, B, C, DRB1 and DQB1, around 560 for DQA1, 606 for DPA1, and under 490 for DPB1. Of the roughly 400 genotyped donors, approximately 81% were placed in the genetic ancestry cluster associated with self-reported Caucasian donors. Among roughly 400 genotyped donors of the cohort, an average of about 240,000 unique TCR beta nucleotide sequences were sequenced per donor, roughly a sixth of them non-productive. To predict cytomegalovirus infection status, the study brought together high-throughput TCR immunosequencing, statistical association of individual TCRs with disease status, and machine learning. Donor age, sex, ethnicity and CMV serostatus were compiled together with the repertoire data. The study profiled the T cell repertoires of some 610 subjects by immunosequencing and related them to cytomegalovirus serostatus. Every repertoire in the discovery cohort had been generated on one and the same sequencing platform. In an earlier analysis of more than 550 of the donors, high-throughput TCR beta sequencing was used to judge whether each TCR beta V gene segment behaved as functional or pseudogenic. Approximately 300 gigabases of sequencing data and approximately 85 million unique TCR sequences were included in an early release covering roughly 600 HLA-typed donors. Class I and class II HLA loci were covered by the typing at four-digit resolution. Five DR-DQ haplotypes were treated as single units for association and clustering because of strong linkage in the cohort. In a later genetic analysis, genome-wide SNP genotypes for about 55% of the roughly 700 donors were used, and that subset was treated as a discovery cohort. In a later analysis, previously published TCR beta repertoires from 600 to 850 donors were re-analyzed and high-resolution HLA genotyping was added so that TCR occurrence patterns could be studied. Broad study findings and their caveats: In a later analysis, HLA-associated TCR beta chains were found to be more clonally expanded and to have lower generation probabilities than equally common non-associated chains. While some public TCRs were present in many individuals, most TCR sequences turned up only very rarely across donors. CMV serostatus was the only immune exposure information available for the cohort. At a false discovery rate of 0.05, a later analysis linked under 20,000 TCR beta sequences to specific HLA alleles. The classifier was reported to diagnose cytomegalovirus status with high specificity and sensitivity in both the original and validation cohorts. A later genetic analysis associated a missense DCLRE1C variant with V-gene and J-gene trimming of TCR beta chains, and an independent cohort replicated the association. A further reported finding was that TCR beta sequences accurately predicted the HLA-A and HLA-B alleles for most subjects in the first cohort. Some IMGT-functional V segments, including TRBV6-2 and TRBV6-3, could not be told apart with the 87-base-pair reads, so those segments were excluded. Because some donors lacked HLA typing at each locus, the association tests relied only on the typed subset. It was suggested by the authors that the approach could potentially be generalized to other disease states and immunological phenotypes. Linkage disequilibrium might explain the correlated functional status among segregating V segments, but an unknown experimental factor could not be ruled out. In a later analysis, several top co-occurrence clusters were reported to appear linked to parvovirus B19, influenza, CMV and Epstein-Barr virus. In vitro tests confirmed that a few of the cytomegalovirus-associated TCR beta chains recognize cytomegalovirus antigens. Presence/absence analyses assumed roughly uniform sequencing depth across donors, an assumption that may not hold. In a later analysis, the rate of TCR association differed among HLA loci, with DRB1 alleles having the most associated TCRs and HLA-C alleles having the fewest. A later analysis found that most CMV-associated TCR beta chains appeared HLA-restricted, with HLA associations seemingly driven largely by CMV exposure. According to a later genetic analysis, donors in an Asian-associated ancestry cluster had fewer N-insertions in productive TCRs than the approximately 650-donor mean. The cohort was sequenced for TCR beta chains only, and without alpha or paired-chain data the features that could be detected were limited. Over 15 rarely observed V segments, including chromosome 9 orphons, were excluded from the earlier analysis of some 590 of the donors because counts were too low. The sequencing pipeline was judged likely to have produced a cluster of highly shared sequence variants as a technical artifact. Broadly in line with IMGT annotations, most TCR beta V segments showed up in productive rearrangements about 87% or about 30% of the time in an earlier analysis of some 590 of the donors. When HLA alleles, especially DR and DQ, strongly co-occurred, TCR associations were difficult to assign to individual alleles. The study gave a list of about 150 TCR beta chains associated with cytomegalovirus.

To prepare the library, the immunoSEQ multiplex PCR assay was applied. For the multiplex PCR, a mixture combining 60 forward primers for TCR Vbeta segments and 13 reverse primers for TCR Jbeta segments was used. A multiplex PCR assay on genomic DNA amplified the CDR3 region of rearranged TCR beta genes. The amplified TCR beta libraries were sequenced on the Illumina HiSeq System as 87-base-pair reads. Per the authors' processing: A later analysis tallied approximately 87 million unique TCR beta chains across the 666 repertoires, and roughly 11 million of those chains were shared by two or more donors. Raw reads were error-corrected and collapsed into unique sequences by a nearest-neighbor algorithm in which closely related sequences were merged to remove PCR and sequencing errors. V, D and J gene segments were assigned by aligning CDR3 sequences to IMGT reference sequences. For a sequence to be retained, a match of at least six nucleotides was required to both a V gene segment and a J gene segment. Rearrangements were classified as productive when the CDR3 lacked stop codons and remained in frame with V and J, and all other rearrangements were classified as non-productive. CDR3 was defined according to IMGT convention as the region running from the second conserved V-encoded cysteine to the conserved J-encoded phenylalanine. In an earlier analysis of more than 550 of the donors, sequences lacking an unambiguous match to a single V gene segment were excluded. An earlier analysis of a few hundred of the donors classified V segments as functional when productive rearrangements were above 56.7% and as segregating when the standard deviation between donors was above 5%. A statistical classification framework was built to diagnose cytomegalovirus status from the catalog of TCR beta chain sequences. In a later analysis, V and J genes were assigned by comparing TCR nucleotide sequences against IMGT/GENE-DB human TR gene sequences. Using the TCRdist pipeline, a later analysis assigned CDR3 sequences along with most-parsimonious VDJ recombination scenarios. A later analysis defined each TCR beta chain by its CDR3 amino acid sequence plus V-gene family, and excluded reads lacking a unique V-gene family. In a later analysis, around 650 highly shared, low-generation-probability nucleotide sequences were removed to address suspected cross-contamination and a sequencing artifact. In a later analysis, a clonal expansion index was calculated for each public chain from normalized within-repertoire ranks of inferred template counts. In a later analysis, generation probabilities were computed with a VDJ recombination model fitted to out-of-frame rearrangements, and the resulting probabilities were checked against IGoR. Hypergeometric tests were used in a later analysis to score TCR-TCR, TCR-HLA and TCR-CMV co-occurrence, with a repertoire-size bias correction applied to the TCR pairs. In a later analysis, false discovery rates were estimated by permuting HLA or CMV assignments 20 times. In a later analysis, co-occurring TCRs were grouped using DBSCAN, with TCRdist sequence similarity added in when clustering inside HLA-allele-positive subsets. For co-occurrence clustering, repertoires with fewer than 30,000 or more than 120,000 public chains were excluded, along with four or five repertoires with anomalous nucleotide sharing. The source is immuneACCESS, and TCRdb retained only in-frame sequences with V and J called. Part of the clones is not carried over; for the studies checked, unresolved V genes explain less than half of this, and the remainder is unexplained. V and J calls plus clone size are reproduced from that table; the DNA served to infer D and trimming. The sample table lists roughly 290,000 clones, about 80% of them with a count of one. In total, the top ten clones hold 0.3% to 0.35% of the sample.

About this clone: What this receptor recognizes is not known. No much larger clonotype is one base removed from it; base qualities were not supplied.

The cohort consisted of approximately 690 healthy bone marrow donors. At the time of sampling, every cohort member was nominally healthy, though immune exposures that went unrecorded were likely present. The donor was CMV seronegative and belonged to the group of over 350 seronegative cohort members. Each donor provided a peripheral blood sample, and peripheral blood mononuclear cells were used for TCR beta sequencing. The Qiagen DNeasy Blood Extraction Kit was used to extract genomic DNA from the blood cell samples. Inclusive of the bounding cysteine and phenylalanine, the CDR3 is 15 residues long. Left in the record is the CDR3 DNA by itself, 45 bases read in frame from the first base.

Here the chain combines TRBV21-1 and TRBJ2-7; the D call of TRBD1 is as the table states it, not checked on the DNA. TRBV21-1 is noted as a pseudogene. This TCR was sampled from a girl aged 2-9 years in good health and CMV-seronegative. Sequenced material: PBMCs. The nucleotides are TGTGCCAGCAGCAAATCTGGGACAGGAGCCTACGAGCAGTACTTC. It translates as CASSKSGTGAYEQYF.